The 18 T cell receptor beta chains reported below all come from one sample, sequenced in a study of blood T cell repertoires in COVID-19. Sequencing was performed with immunoSEQ multiplex PCR; in TCRdb, only in-frame clones are kept and a portion is missing. The data hold a few hundred thousand clones, with roughly nine tenths observed a single time. Sample: peripheral blood. The source of these receptors is a woman aged 35 to 49 who had recovered from COVID-19.

The rearrangement links TRBV5-6 to TRBJ2-5, with D maybe TRBD1 (6 bases). V lost 4 bases to trimming and J lost 7 bases, with 14 bases between them. The CDR3 runs 13 residues. The germline CDR1 and CDR2 sequences are SGHDT and YYEEEE. CDR3 sequence (DNA): TGTGCCAGCAGCGGTACGATGGGGGCGACCCAGTACTTC. Translated, it gives CASSGTMGATQYF.

The V call is TRBV7-9, the J call TRBJ2-5; perhaps TRBD1 as D (6 bases). The V gene's germline CDR1 is SEHNR and CDR2 FQNEAQ (reference sequence). V was trimmed by 1 base and J by 5 bases, leaving 14 bases between them. The CDR3 is 15 residues long. The CDR3 DNA reads TGTGCCAGCAGCTTAGAATACAGGGTGGCGGAGACCCAGTACTTC. Its protein product is CASSLEYRVAETQYF.

The genes are TRBV9 and TRBJ1-5; tentative D call: TRBD1 (6 bases). The CDR3 has 12 amino acids. Germline-derived CDR1 and CDR2 are SGDLS and YYNGEE. V lost 3 bases and J 10 bases, leaving 11 bases between the germline ends. In DNA form, the CDR3 reads TGTGCCAGCAGCGGGGAGGGGGGCCCCCAGCATTTT. Translated, it gives CASSGEGGPQHF.

This chain connects TRBV6-5 to TRBJ2-1; 10 nucleotides agree with TRBD2. The trim removed 5 bases at V and 5 bases at J, leaving 6 bases unmatched. This CDR3 has 15 amino acids. In germline, CDR1 is MNHEY, CDR2 SVGAGI. CDR3 in amino acids: CASSMTSGRNNEQFF. Written as DNA, the CDR3 is TGTGCCAGCAGTATGACTAGCGGGCGAAACAATGAGCAGTTCTTC.

The gene calls are TRBV7-3 and TRBJ2-1; weak D call: TRBD2 (6 bases). The CDR3 runs 13 residues. With 4 bases removed from V and 9 bases from J, the gap between germline ends came to 13 bases. CDR1 is SGHTA and CDR2 is FQGTGA in the germline V gene. CDR3 sequence: CASSSSSAGEQFF. CDR3 DNA: TGTGCCAGCAGCTCATCTAGCGCTGGTGAGCAGTTCTTC. Full variable domain (outside the CDR3, taken from reference TRBV7-3 and TRBJ2-1): GAGVSQTPSNKVTEKGKYVELRCDPISGHTALYWYRQSLGQGPEFLIYFQGTGAADDSGLPNDRFFAVRPEGSVSTLKIQRTERGDSAVYLCASSSSSAGEQFFGPGTRLTVL.

V gene TRBV11-1 combines with J gene TRBJ2-3, with D tentatively TRBD2 (6 bases). The CDR3 runs to 14 residues. The germline V gene has CDR1 SGHAT and CDR2 FQDESV (reference sequence). Trimming took off 3 bases at V and 4 bases at J, with 11 bases between the two ends. The CDR3 nucleotides read TGTGCCAGCAGCTTTGGGCCTAGCGCAGATACGCAGTATTTT. Translation: CASSFGPSADTQYF.

This chain uses TRBV11-1 with TRBJ2-1; TRBD2 is a possible D gene (6 bases). The germline V and J ends were trimmed by 2 bases and 3 bases, with 11 bases remaining between them. Per the germline V gene, CDR1 is SGHAT and CDR2 is FQDESV (reference sequence). CDR3 length: 15 amino acids. Here the CDR3 reads CASSLQGGDYNEQFF. Written as DNA, the CDR3 is TGTGCCAGCAGCTTACAGGGAGGTGACTACAATGAGCAGTTCTTC. Using reference TRBV11-1 and TRBJ2-1 for the parts outside the CDR3, the full variable domain is EAEVAQSPRYKITEKSQAVAFWCDPISGHATLYWYRQILGQGPELLVQFQDESVVDDSQLPKDRFSAERLKGVDSTLKIQPAELGDSAMYLCASSLQGGDYNEQFFGPGTRLTVL.

This chain joins TRBV4-1 and TRBJ1-3, with TRBD1 as a possible D gene (6 bases). The CDR3 consists of 15 residues. Germline-derived CDR1 and CDR2 are MGHRA and YSYEKL. V lost 0 bases, J lost 1 base, and 7 bases lay in between. CDR3 loop: CASSQEGASGNTIYF. The CDR3 nucleotides read TGCGCCAGCAGCCAAGAGGGGGCTTCTGGAAACACCATATATTTT.

This chain joins TRBV7-9 and TRBJ2-1, with D possibly matching TRBD2 (5 bases). Germline-derived CDR1 and CDR2 are SEHNR and FQNEAQ (reference sequence). The ends were cut back, 10 bases at V and 0 bases at J, with 16 bases in the middle. The CDR3 loop spans 15 amino acids. CDR3 DNA: TGTGCCACCGACCCGGGTCGGGGCTCCTACAATGAGCAGTTCTTC. The encoded protein is CATDPGRGSYNEQFF.

The chain carries TRBV30 and TRBJ2-7, with D possibly matching TRBD1 (6 bases). V lost 3 bases and J lost 1, with 16 bases in between. The length of the CDR3 is 15 residues. The germline V gene encodes CDR1 GTSNPN and CDR2 SVGIG (reference sequence). As DNA, the CDR3 is TGTGCCTGGAGCCGACGGGCAGGGACATCCTACGAGCAGTACTTC. Its translation is CAWSRRAGTSYEQYF.

The V call is TRBV11-3, the J call TRBJ2-7; 9 bases fit TRBD1. Per the germline V gene, CDR1 is SGHNT and CDR2 is YENEEA. The CDR3 length is 16 residues. Trimming removed 3 bases from V and 3 bases from J; junction bases left unmatched: 9. CDR3 loop: CASSFPGQGNFYEQYF. The CDR3 coding sequence is TGTGCCAGCAGCTTTCCGGGACAGGGAAATTTCTACGAGCAGTACTTC.

The chain carries TRBV18 and TRBJ2-5, with 7 positions matching TRBD1. V was clipped by 6 bases and J by 3 bases; unmatched bases: 7. CDR1 is KGHSH, CDR2 LQKENI, per germline. There are 14 residues in the CDR3. CDR3 sequence reads: CASSSGQAKETQYF. CDR3 DNA sequence: TGTGCCAGCTCCAGCGGACAGGCTAAAGAGACCCAGTACTTC.

The chain uses TRBV7-2 and TRBJ1-3, with D possibly TRBD1 on 5 matching bases. Germline V gene sequence: CDR1 SGHTA, CDR2 FQGNSA. With 0 bases removed from V and 3 bases from J, the gap between germline ends came to 12 bases. This CDR3 has 16 residues. The CDR3 is CASSLALTGGGNTIYF. In nucleotides, the CDR3 is TGTGCCAGCAGCTTAGCACTAACCGGGGGTGGAAACACCATATATTTT. The full variable domain, completed using reference TRBV7-2 and TRBJ1-3, is GAGVSQSPSNKVTEKGKDVELRCDPISGHTALYWYRQSLGQGLEFLIYFQGNSAPDKSGLPSDRFSAERTGGSVSTLTIQRTQQEDSAVYLCASSLALTGGGNTIYFGEGSWLTVV.

The rearrangement uses TRBV6-2 or TRBV6-3 and TRBJ1-5, with a weak D call TRBD1 (6 bases). The V gene's germline CDR1 is MNHEY and CDR2 SVGEGT. The CDR3 has 15 residues. Between the trimmed V and J ends, which lost 0 bases and 4 bases, there was a span of 10 bases. This CDR3 reads CASSYSGGVNQPQHF. Here the CDR3 DNA reads TGTGCCAGCAGTTACTCAGGGGGGGTAAATCAGCCCCAGCATTTT.

The genes are TRBV10-3 and TRBJ1-2; 9 bases are a match to TRBD1. J was trimmed by 6 bases and V by 5 bases; bases with no gene match: 10. The CDR3 loop spans 15 amino acids. In germline, CDR1 is ENHRY, CDR2 SYGVKD. CDR3 bases: TGTGCCATCAGTTCCGGGACAGGGCATCGGAATGGCTACACCTTC. It specifies CAISSGTGHRNGYTF.

The V gene is TRBV27, the J gene TRBJ2-2; D remains unclear. Trimming shortened V by 0 bases and J by 8 bases, and 10 bases separated the two germline ends. CDR3 length: 14 amino acids. Germline-derived CDR1 and CDR2 are MNHEY and SMNVEV (reference sequence). CDR3 sequence reads: CASSLSNPGGELFF. The CDR3 nucleotides are TGTGCCAGCAGTTTATCGAACCCCGGGGGGGAGCTGTTTTTT.

The chain has TRBV7-9 and TRBJ1-2; TRBD1 might be the D (6 bases). This CDR3 is 17 amino acids long. From germline, CDR1 is SEHNR and CDR2 FQNEAQ (reference sequence). V lost 4 bases and J lost 0, with 18 bases in between. For the CDR3, the DNA is TGTGCCAGCAGCTCCCCGATGACGACAGGAGCTAACTATGGCTACACCTTC. Residues: CASSSPMTTGANYGYTF.

About this clone itself: An end of the junction does not agree with germline; a read error may underlie this. The chain couples TRBV2 to TRBJ2-1; D may be TRBD2 (6 bases). Germline loops: CDR1 SNHLY, CDR2 FYNNEI. The CDR3 spans 10 residues. Written as DNA, the CDR3 is TGCGGGAGTTCCTACAATGAGCAGTTCTTC. Amino acid sequence: CGSSYNEQFF.